The 27 T cell receptor beta chains listed next were all sequenced from one sample in a study of OX40 agonist ivuxolimab in advanced cancers. This table comes from immunoSEQ multiplex PCR, and its TCRdb copy is limited to in-frame clones, with some not included. Of some 80,000 clones listed, about 91% are singletons. The sample was CD4+ or CD8+ T cells sorted from blood, taken in a trial of the OX40 agonist ivuxolimab. All receptors come from an adult with an advanced solid tumor such as melanoma, head and neck, liver or kidney cancer.

The gene calls are TRBV4-1 and TRBJ2-1; D call uncertain. This CDR3 contains 16 residues. CDR1 is MGHRA and CDR2 is YSYEKL in the germline V gene. The V gene lost 1 base and the J gene lost 8 bases, with 18 bases spanning the gap. The CDR3 reads CASSQVDLVYFDEQFF. Written as DNA, the CDR3 is TGCGCCAGCAGCCAAGTCGATTTAGTCTATTTTGATGAGCAGTTCTTC.

The chain joins TRBV5-4 to TRBJ2-2; D perhaps matches TRBD1 (5 bases). The germline V gene has CDR1 SGHNT and CDR2 YYREEE (reference sequence). This CDR3 has 16 residues. V was cut by 1 base and J by 5 bases, with 15 bases left in between. The CDR3 region has the DNA TGTGCCAGCAGCTTGTGGCAGAAGGGGCCTACCGGGGAGCTGTTTTTT. Translating gives CASSLWQKGPTGELFF.

V and J are TRBV6-1 and TRBJ2-7, with D unclear. The CDR3 loop spans 14 amino acids. V shed 4 bases and J shed 5 bases, with 15 bases lying between them. CDR1 MNHNS and CDR2 SASEGT come from the germline V gene. The CDR3 DNA reads as TGTGCCAGCAGTGGTCTTGTCCCTGTCCACGAGCAGTACTTC. Translation: CASSGLVPVHEQYF.

The gene calls are TRBV7-7 and TRBJ2-5; TRBD2 matches at 10 bases. This CDR3 has 14 amino acids. Germline CDR1 SSHAT, CDR2 FNYEAQ (reference sequence). V trimming: 5 bases; J trimming: 4 bases; junction bases outside the gene matches: 4. CDR3: CASSLLAGAETQYF. In DNA form, the CDR3 reads TGTGCCAGCAGCCTCCTAGCGGGAGCAGAGACCCAGTACTTC.

The rearrangement uses TRBV18 and TRBJ2-5, with no clear D. Trimming removed 1 base from V and 0 bases from J, with 3 bases in between. The CDR3 runs to 13 residues. Germline V lookup: CDR1 KGHSH, CDR2 LQKENI. The CDR3 DNA follows: TGTGCCAGCTCACCACTTGACCAAGAGACCCAGTACTTC. Protein: CASSPLDQETQYF.

The chain joins TRBV5-1 to TRBJ2-1; TRBD2 aligns across 14 bases. The V gene end was trimmed by 7 bases and the J gene end by 9 bases; junction bases not matched to a gene: 9. There are 15 residues in the CDR3. Germline lookup yields CDR1 SGHRS and CDR2 YFSETQ. CDR3 nucleotide sequence: TGCGCCAGCGCAATCTCGGGACTAGCGGGAGTTGAGCAGTTCTTC. Protein product: CASAISGLAGVEQFF.

This rearrangement joins TRBV18 to TRBJ1-1; maybe TRBD1 (6 bases). V was cut by 2 bases and J by 1 base, with 8 bases left in between. The germline V gene encodes CDR1 KGHSH and CDR2 LQKENI. CDR3 length equals 14 residues. CDR3 amino acids: CASSPLQGNTEAFF. The CDR3 region has the DNA TGTGCCAGCTCACCATTACAGGGGAACACTGAAGCTTTCTTT.

CDR3 nucleotides: TGTGCCAGCTCACCACGAGAGGATGAAAAACTGTTTTTT. Amino acids: CASSPREDEKLFF. The V gene is TRBV18, the J gene TRBJ1-4; D is unresolved. There are 13 residues in the CDR3. Trimming left V 1 base short and J 6 bases short, with 6 bases between. Germline V CDR1 and CDR2: KGHSH, LQKENI.

This chain links TRBV12-5 with TRBJ2-1; 7 bases are a match to TRBD2. The CDR3 length is 18 residues. V lost 1 base, J lost 2 bases, and 11 bases stayed unmatched. Germline CDR1 is LGHNT and CDR2 is FRNRAP. The CDR3 DNA reads as TGTGCTAGTGGTTTGGCAACCGTAGCGGGCGTCCCCTACAATGAGCAGTTCTTC. This codes for CASGLATVAGVPYNEQFF. The full variable domain, with the rest looked up from reference TRBV12-5 and TRBJ2-1, is DARVTQTPRHKVTEMGQEVTMRCQPILGHNTVFWYRQTMMQGLELLAYFRNRAPLDDSGMPKDRFSAEMPDATLATLKIQPSEPRDSAVYFCASGLATVAGVPYNEQFFGPGTRLTVL.

This clone was observed a handful of times. V gene TRBV20-1 combines with J gene TRBJ1-1, with D unclear. V was trimmed by 0 bases and J by 7 bases, leaving 6 bases between them. Germline values: CDR1 DFQATT, CDR2 SNEGSKA (reference sequence). The CDR3 loop spans 11 amino acids. The CDR3 sequence: CSARDRNEAFF. The CDR3 DNA reads TGCAGTGCTAGAGACAGGAATGAAGCTTTCTTT.

V is TRBV10-2 and J is TRBJ2-2, with D possibly TRBD2 on 5 matching bases. Per the germline V gene, CDR1 is WSHSY and CDR2 is SAAADI. The length of the CDR3 is 14 residues. V shed 3 bases and J shed 2 bases, with 7 bases lying between them. The CDR3 loop is CASSDRLNTGELFF. DNA of the CDR3: TGCGCCAGCAGTGATCGACTAAACACCGGGGAGCTGTTTTTT.

This clone has only a few counts. V gene TRBV5-1 combines with J gene TRBJ2-3, with unresolved D. This CDR3 has 13 residues. In germline, CDR1 is SGHRS, CDR2 YFSETQ. V was shortened by 0 bases and J by 6 bases, with 8 bases between the two germline ends. DNA of the CDR3: TGCGCCAGCAGCTTGGATGCCCTCGATACGCAGTATTTT. As protein: CASSLDALDTQYF.

The chain carries TRBV4-3 and TRBJ2-1; no firm D call. Deletions cut 1 base from V and 2 bases from J, with 12 bases between. This CDR3 comprises 16 residues. Germline values: CDR1 LGHNA, CDR2 YSLEER. The CDR3 bases are TGCGCCAGCAGCCAAGTATGGGGAACAACCTACAATGAGCAGTTCTTC. Encoded protein: CASSQVWGTTYNEQFF.

V and J are TRBV19 and TRBJ2-1, with 13 bases that match TRBD2. The CDR3 consists of 14 residues. Looked up from germline, CDR1 is LNHDA and CDR2 is SQIVND (reference sequence). Trimming at V came to 10 bases and at J to 9 bases, leaving 9 bases not matched to a gene. CDR3 coding DNA: TGTGCCACCACCGGACTAGCGGGAGTGGGTGAGCAGTTCTTC. Residues: CATTGLAGVGEQFF.

This sequence joins TRBV6-5 and TRBJ2-7; no clear D gene. Trimming took off 6 bases at V and 4 bases at J, with 7 bases between the two ends. There are 11 residues in the CDR3. The germline gives CDR1 MNHEY, CDR2 SVGAGI. This chain's CDR3 is CASSPRYEQYF. The CDR3 DNA reads TGTGCCAGCAGCCCTAGGTACGAGCAGTACTTC.

CDR3 nucleotides: TGTGCCAGCTCACCACTCCTTCGCGGCGCCGGGGGTGGCTACACCTTC. It codes for CASSPLLRGAGGGYTF. The chain has TRBV18 and TRBJ1-2, with D perhaps TRBD1 (5 bases). The germline gives CDR1 KGHSH, CDR2 LQKENI. The CDR3 sequence is 16 residues long. The ends were cut back, 1 base at V and 7 bases at J, with 19 bases in the middle.

The genes are TRBV15 and TRBJ1-2, with D possibly TRBD1 on 6 matching bases. The germline V gene encodes CDR1 LNHNV and CDR2 YYDKDF (reference sequence). The CDR3 is made up of 16 amino acids. V was trimmed by 4 bases and J by 1 base, leaving 16 bases between them. This CDR3 reads CATSTSWTAINYGYTF. The CDR3 region has the DNA TGTGCCACCAGCACGAGTTGGACAGCTATTAACTATGGCTACACCTTC.

The chain is built from TRBV19 and TRBJ1-2; unclear D gene. The CDR3 is made up of 12 amino acids. Germline V gene data show CDR1 as LNHDA and CDR2 as SQIVND (reference sequence). The ends were cut back, 5 bases at V and 0 bases at J, with 4 bases in the middle. The CDR3 bases are TGTGCCAGTAGTCTTGCTAACTATGGCTACACCTTC. Translated: CASSLANYGYTF. Complete variable domain (other parts from reference TRBV19 and TRBJ1-2): DGGITQSPKYLFRKEGQNVTLSCEQNLNHDAMYWYRQDPGQGLRLIYYSQIVNDFQKGDIAEGYSVSREKKESFPLTVTSAQKNPTAFYLCASSLANYGYTFGSGTRLTVV.

The DNA of the CDR3 is TGCAGCGTTGAACAACAGCTAACCGGGGAGCTGTTTTTT. Translation gives CSVEQQLTGELFF. The V and J genes are TRBV29-1 and TRBJ2-2, with unresolved D. Germline CDR1 and CDR2: SQVTM and ANQGSEA. V shed 2 bases and J shed 5 bases, with 9 bases lying between them. The CDR3 has 13 residues.

The chain joins TRBV11-3 to TRBJ2-1, with TRBD2 identical over 7 bases. Germline V CDR1 and CDR2: SGHNT, YENEEA. Trimming at V came to 5 bases and at J to 5 bases, leaving 3 bases not matched to a gene. CDR3 length: 13 amino acids. The CDR3 bases are TGTGCCAGCAGCGGGGGACTACACAATGAGCAGTTCTTC. As protein: CASSGGLHNEQFF.

The V gene is TRBV27, the J gene TRBJ2-1, with 11 bases aligning to TRBD1. The ends lost 5 bases at V and 15 bases at J; junction bases unmatched: 6. CDR1 is MNHEY, CDR2 SMNVEV, per germline (reference sequence). The CDR3 length is 12 residues. CDR3 loop: CASSARDRGSFF. The CDR3 DNA reads as TGTGCCAGCAGTGCACGGGACAGGGGGTCGTTCTTC.

The V call is TRBV11-3, the J call TRBJ2-1, with a possible D match to TRBD2 (5 bases). V was clipped by 1 base and J by 3 bases, with 16 bases between them. Germline V CDR1 and CDR2: SGHNT, YENEEA. CDR3 length: 17 residues. The CDR3 here is CASSLARWERYYNEQFF. For the CDR3, the DNA is TGTGCCAGCAGCTTAGCGCGGTGGGAGCGTTACTACAATGAGCAGTTCTTC.

The genes are TRBV5-1 and TRBJ2-5; 10 nucleotides align to TRBD2. CDR3 size: 17 residues. V was clipped by 0 bases and J by 5 bases; unmatched bases: 10. Germline lookup yields CDR1 SGHRS and CDR2 YFSETQ. CDR3 DNA sequence: TGCGCCAGCAGCTTGGGCGGAGCTAGCGGGAGTCGGGAGACCCAGTACTTC. Residues: CASSLGGASGSRETQYF.

The rearrangement joins TRBV16 to TRBJ2-1; TRBD2 aligns across 7 bases. Germline CDR1 reads KGHSY; CDR2 reads FQNENV. V was pared by 3 bases and J by 1 base, with 3 bases of the junction left unmatched. The CDR3 is made up of 15 amino acids. This chain's CDR3 is CASSQGGRSYNEQFF. CDR3 sequence (DNA): TGTGCCAGCAGCCAGGGCGGGAGATCCTACAATGAGCAGTTCTTC.

This sequence joins TRBV27 and TRBJ2-7, with a tentative D call TRBD1 (5 bases). This CDR3 is built from 20 residues. Between the trimmed V and J ends, which lost 7 bases and 0 bases, there was a span of 31 bases. Germline lookup yields CDR1 MNHEY and CDR2 SMNVEV (reference sequence). DNA for the CDR3: TGTGCCAGCACCCCTATACCTCTCCGTACAGGCGCATCCTACTCCTACGAGCAGTACTTC. Protein sequence: CASTPIPLRTGASYSYEQYF.

J is TRBJ1-1 and V is TRBV18, with 10 bases aligning to TRBD1. With 3 bases clipped from V and 8 bases from J, the junction kept 15 bases outside the gene matches. Germline V gene lookup returns CDR1 KGHSH and CDR2 LQKENI. The CDR3 runs 17 residues. CDR3 sequence (DNA): TGTGCCAGCTCACCGGGACCGACAGGGGGCGAGGGCAGGGAAGCTTTCTTT. The encoded protein is CASSPGPTGGEGREAFF.

The chain links TRBV6-5 to TRBJ2-7; the match to TRBD2 covers 10 bases. V was pared by 0 bases and J by 2 bases, with 1 base of the junction left unmatched. Germline assignment: CDR1 MNHEY and CDR2 SVGAGI. The CDR3 extends over 15 amino acids. This CDR3 reads CASSYSTSGPYEQYF. CDR3 sequence (DNA): TGTGCCAGCAGTTACTCGACTAGCGGGCCCTACGAGCAGTACTTC.